Described below is a single T cell receptor beta chain sequence and its context. Described time point: peripheral blood 6 weeks after treatment start. In each PCR, synthetic TCR analog templates were spiked in. Clones were sequenced by immunoSEQ multiplex PCR, and TCRdb holds only the in-frame ones, with some missing. The data hold under 35,000 clones, with roughly nine tenths observed a single time. The V end was cut by 6 bases, the J end by 2 bases, with 17 bases between. This CDR3 is built from 16 residues. Germline V gene data show CDR1 as LNHDA and CDR2 as SQIVND (reference sequence). The data were taken from a study of PD-L1 blockade in urothelial cancer. Overall study: Atezolizumab at 1,200 mg intravenously every 3 weeks was started by patients around 2014. Patients with male sex and bladder-origin urothelial cancer accounted for twenty-five of 29 enrolled. Between 0 and 3 chemotherapy regimens preceded treatment for each patient.

The TCR sequence derives from a man older than 75 with urothelial cancer. Sequenced material: PBMCs, taken around atezolizumab (anti-PD-L1) treatment. The rearrangement joins TRBV19 to TRBJ1-3; D is unresolved. DNA of the CDR3: TGTGCCAGTAGCCGACGGGGAGACGCTACTGGAAACACCATATATTTT. Residues: CASSRRGDATGNTIYF.